This T cell receptor beta chain was recorded in a study of T cell responses to AZD1222 COVID-19 vaccine. Data came from immunoSEQ multiplex PCR; TCRdb stores just in-frame clones and leaves some out. The sample lists some 170,000 clones; 94% were seen once. Germline V CDR1 and CDR2: SQVTM, ANQGSEA. This CDR3 comprises 14 residues. The V end was cut by 3 bases, the J end by 0 bases, with 11 bases between. The TCR sequence derives from an adult who received the AZD1222 COVID-19 vaccine. The sequenced sample was peripheral blood, obtained 28 days after the second AZD1222 dose. The chain recombines TRBV29-1 with TRBJ1-2; D is undetermined. The CDR3, as DNA: TGCAGCGTTGAGGGTGAGTCGGCTAACTATGGCTACACCTTC. Amino acids: CSVEGESANYGYTF. The whole variable domain, filled in from reference TRBV29-1 and TRBJ1-2, reads SAVISQKPSRDICQRGTSLTIQCQVDSQVTMMFWYRQQPGQSLTLIATANQGSEATYESGFVIDKFPISRPNLTFSTLTVSNMSPEDSSIYLCSVEGESANYGYTFGSGTRLTVV.